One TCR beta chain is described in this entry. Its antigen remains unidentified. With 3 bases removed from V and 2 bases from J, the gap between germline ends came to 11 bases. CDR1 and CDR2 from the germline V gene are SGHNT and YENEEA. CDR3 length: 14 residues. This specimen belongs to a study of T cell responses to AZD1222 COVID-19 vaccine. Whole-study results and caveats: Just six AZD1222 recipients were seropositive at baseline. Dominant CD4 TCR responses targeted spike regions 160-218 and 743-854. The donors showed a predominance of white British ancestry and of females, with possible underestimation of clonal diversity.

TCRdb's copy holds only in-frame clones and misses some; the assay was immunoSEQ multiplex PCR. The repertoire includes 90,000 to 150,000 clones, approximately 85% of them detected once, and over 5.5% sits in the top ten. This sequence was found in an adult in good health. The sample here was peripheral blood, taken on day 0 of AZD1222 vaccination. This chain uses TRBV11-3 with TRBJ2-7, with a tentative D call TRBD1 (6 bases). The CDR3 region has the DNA TGTGCCAGCAGCTTTGGGGGCCAAACCTACGAGCAGTACTTC. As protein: CASSFGGQTYEQYF.